These T cell receptor beta chains were read from a single sample in a study of T-cell memory formation after mild COVID-19. TCRdb independently ran MiXCR on the 5' RACE reads; one entry per CDR3 protein. The sample lists approximately 98,000 distinct CDR3 sequences; roughly a sixth were seen once. Sequenced material: PBMCs or a T cell subset sorted from them (not recorded which). The receptors were sampled from a man between 18 and 35 years old who had mild COVID-19 (a few samples of this study predate the infection). Cell type and time point are not known. Both conserved end residues are part of each CDR3. Each record gives: D gene, V gene, clone size, J gene, CDR3 protein, CDR3 DNA. The D gene is left open where the match is weak. Expanded clones get a size class; other rows say once, few or many, or leave the size out.

d_gene: NA
v_gene: TRBV11-2
abundance: NA
j_gene: TRBJ1-4
CDR3aa: CASSPRGSPISTNEKLFF
CDR3nt: TGTGCCAGCAGCCCCCGAGGCAGCCCAATATCAACTAATGAAAAACTGTTTTTT

d_gene: TRBD2
v_gene: TRBV20-1
abundance: few
j_gene: TRBJ2-3
CDR3aa: CGTSGVTDTQYF
CDR3nt: TGCGGGACTAGCGGGGTCACAGATACGCAGTATTTT

d_gene: TRBD2
v_gene: TRBV20-1
abundance: NA
j_gene: TRBJ2-1
CDR3aa: CSASRGGAYNEQFF
CDR3nt: TGCAGTGCTAGCCGCGGGGGGGCTTACAATGAGCAGTTCTTC

d_gene: NA
v_gene: TRBV6-5
abundance: few
j_gene: TRBJ2-4
CDR3aa: CASSYPRINIQYF
CDR3nt: TGTGCCAGCAGTTACCCTCGGATAAACATTCAGTACTTC

d_gene: TRBD1
v_gene: TRBV28
abundance: few
j_gene: TRBJ2-5
CDR3aa: CASSSPGTGGLETQYF
CDR3nt: TGTGCCAGCAGTTCTCCGGGGACAGGGGGTTTAGAGACCCAGTACTTC

d_gene: NA
v_gene: TRBV20-1
abundance: NA
j_gene: TRBJ1-2
CDR3aa: CSAASPRGDYGYTF
CDR3nt: TGCAGTGCCGCTAGCCCTCGGGGGGACTATGGCTACACCTTC

d_gene: NA
v_gene: TRBV5-1
abundance: NA
j_gene: TRBJ1-6
CDR3aa: CASSLEESSYNSPLHF
CDR3nt: TGCGCCAGCAGCTTGGAGGAGAGCTCCTATAATTCACCCCTCCACTTT

d_gene: TRBD1
v_gene: TRBV7-2
abundance: NA
j_gene: TRBJ1-6
CDR3aa: CASSGGTGRYNSPLHF
CDR3nt: TGTGCCAGCAGCGGAGGGACAGGGAGGTATAATTCACCCCTCCACTTT

d_gene: TRBD1
v_gene: TRBV11-3
abundance: NA
j_gene: TRBJ2-2
CDR3aa: CASSHPGQGETGELFF
CDR3nt: TGTGCCAGCAGTCATCCTGGACAGGGGGAAACCGGGGAGCTGTTTTTT

d_gene: TRBD2
v_gene: TRBV4-1
abundance: NA
j_gene: TRBJ2-1
CDR3aa: CASSQPGLAGGNEQFF
CDR3nt: TGCGCCAGCAGCCAACCCGGACTAGCGGGGGGCAATGAGCAGTTCTTC

d_gene: NA
v_gene: TRBV7-2
abundance: many
j_gene: TRBJ2-3
CDR3aa: CASSPKGTDTQYF
CDR3nt: TGTGCCAGCAGCCCAAAGGGCACAGATACGCAGTATTTT